Following are 27 T cell receptor beta chains from one sample sequenced in a study of shared clonotypes between healthy human individuals. Repertoires were generated with immunoSEQ multiplex PCR, while TCRdb's copy carries only in-frame clones and drops some. This sample yields a few million clones, of which 95% are seen a single time; more than 0.1% belongs to the top ten. The sample consisted of naive CD4+ T cells sorted from blood. The subset is: CD45RA+ positively selected. Receptors originate from a man aged 18 to 30 in good health.

Notes on this clone: Other DNA sequences in the sample encode the same CDR3. The chain joins TRBV7-9 to TRBJ1-1; 7 bases are a match to TRBD1. Germline CDR1 SEHNR, CDR2 FQNEAQ (reference sequence). V shed 5 bases, J shed 0 bases, and the junction held 6 bases outside the gene matches. The CDR3 length is 15 residues. The CDR3 DNA reads as TGTGCCAGCAGCCCGAGGACAGGAATGAACACTGAAGCTTTCTTT. It encodes CASSPRTGMNTEAFF. Variable domain in full (rest from reference TRBV7-9 and TRBJ1-1): DTGVSQNPRHKITKRGQNVTFRCDPISEHNRLYWYRQTLGQGPEFLTYFQNEAQLEKSRLLSDRFSAERPKGSFSTLEIQRTEQGDSAMYLCASSPRTGMNTEAFFGQGTRLTVV.

This chain connects TRBV29-1 to TRBJ1-1; weak D call: TRBD1 (5 bases). The CDR3 has 13 residues. CDR1 and CDR2 from the germline V gene are SQVTM and ANQGSEA. The V end lost 0 bases, the J end lost 4 bases, and 9 bases lay between the germline ends. CDR3 protein: CSVEEGQGTEAFF. CDR3 nucleotides: TGCAGCGTTGAAGAGGGGCAGGGCACTGAAGCTTTCTTT.

This sequence joins TRBV25-1 and TRBJ2-2; the D gene is possibly TRBD1 (5 bases). V lost 0 bases to trimming and J lost 7 bases, with 15 bases between them. This CDR3 spans 16 amino acids. Per germline, CDR1 MGHDK and CDR2 SYGVNS. CDR3 DNA: TGTGCCAGCAGTGAATATCCCCAGGGTGGTGGCGGGGAGCTGTTTTTT. Its translation: CASSEYPQGGGGELFF.

This clone occurred a few times. This chain links TRBV10-1 with TRBJ2-7; no reliable D call. Germline-derived CDR1 and CDR2 are WNHNN and SYGVQD (reference sequence). The CDR3 length is 13 residues. The V end was cut by 0 bases, the J end by 2 bases, with 5 bases between. CDR3 DNA: TGCGCCAGCAGTGAGTCAGGCCCCTACGAGCAGTACTTC. Translated, it gives CASSESGPYEQYF.

The chain links TRBV30 to TRBJ1-2; a possible D gene is TRBD1 (5 bases). CDR3 length equals 14 residues. V lost 0 bases and J lost 8, with 16 bases in between. CDR1 and CDR2 from the germline V gene are GTSNPN and SVGIG (reference sequence). CDR3 in amino acids: CAWSVLLQGGGYTF. The CDR3, as DNA: TGTGCCTGGAGTGTATTATTGCAGGGAGGAGGCTACACCTTC. The full variable domain, with the rest looked up from reference TRBV30 and TRBJ1-2, is SQTIHQWPATLVQPVGSPLSLECTVEGTSNPNLYWYRQAAGRGLQLLFYSVGIGQISSEVPQNLSASRPQDRQFILSSKKLLLSDSGFYLCAWSVLLQGGGYTFGSGTRLTVV.

V and J are TRBV10-3 and TRBJ2-1; TRBD2 matches at 11 bases. The CDR3 runs to 16 residues. Germline CDR1 reads ENHRY; CDR2 reads SYGVKD. V gave up 4 bases and J gave up 0 bases; unmatched junction bases: 2. The CDR3 reads CAISGTSGRSYNEQFF. CDR3 DNA sequence: TGTGCCATCAGTGGGACTAGCGGGCGCTCCTACAATGAGCAGTTCTTC.

The J gene is TRBJ2-3, the V gene TRBV29-1; D remains ambiguous. The germline V gene has CDR1 SQVTM and CDR2 ANQGSEA. This CDR3 is built from 14 residues. This CDR3 reads CTPRVGNPTDTQYF. CDR3 in DNA: TGCACCCCCCGGGTGGGTAACCCCACAGATACGCAGTATTTT.

As regards this clone: The same CDR3 arises from other DNA sequences in this sample as well. The V and J genes are TRBV30 and TRBJ2-5; D not resolved. Germline values: CDR1 GTSNPN, CDR2 SVGIG (reference sequence). There are 12 residues in the CDR3. Trimming removed 0 bases at V and 2 bases at J, with 4 bases between. In DNA form, the CDR3 reads TGTGCCTGGAGTGTATTACAAGAGACCCAGTACTTC. Its translation is CAWSVLQETQYF.

The genes are TRBV7-9 and TRBJ1-1; weak D call: TRBD1 (5 bases). The V and J ends lost 5 bases and 11 bases respectively, with 15 bases between them. CDR1 and CDR2 (germline): SEHNR, FQNEAQ (reference sequence). CDR3 length: 12 amino acids. The CDR3 sequence is CASSPGQALAFF. In DNA form, the CDR3 reads TGTGCCAGCAGCCCAGGGCAGGCTTTGGCTTTCTTT.

This chain joins TRBV2 and TRBJ2-3; TRBD2 aligns across 7 bases. The CDR3 loop spans 16 amino acids. The germline gives CDR1 SNHLY, CDR2 FYNNEI. The V gene end was trimmed by 4 bases and the J gene end by 5 bases; junction bases not matched to a gene: 12. The DNA of the CDR3 is TGTGCCAGCAGTGCCAGAAGGACTAGTTCGGGAGATACGCAGTATTTT. Residues: CASSARRTSSGDTQYF.

The chain recombines TRBV5-6 with TRBJ2-1; D may correspond to TRBD1 or TRBD2 (5 bases each). CDR1 is SGHDT and CDR2 is YYEEEE in the germline V gene. V was pared by 3 bases and J by 0 bases, with 10 bases between. CDR3 length: 15 amino acids. CDR3 in amino acids: CASSSGRGSYNEQFF. The CDR3 DNA is TGTGCCAGCAGCTCGGGACGGGGCTCCTACAATGAGCAGTTCTTC.

Remarks on this clone: The identical CDR3 is also encoded by other nucleotide sequences in the sample. The chain is built from TRBV6-1 and TRBJ1-3; D is undetermined. The CDR3 consists of 14 residues. The V and J ends lost 6 bases and 1 base respectively, with 10 bases between them. Germline lookup yields CDR1 MNHNS and CDR2 SASEGT. This CDR3 reads CASSEQFSGNTIYF. Here the CDR3 DNA reads TGTGCCAGCAGCGAACAGTTTTCTGGAAACACCATATATTTT.

As DNA, the CDR3 is TGTGCCAGCAGCCCCGATCTTAGTGTACTTGAAGCTTTCTTT. Translating gives CASSPDLSVLEAFF. The J gene is TRBJ1-1, the V gene TRBV2; the D is unclear. Between the trimmed V and J ends, which lost 6 bases and 7 bases, there was a span of 18 bases. The CDR3 has 14 residues. From germline, CDR1 is SNHLY and CDR2 FYNNEI.

The V and J genes are TRBV19 and TRBJ1-3, with D possibly TRBD1 on 5 matching bases. With 4 bases removed from V and 1 base from J, the gap between germline ends came to 11 bases. CDR3 length equals 15 residues. Germline-derived CDR1 and CDR2 are LNHDA and SQIVND (reference sequence). The CDR3 region is CASSRSPGSGNTIYF. The CDR3 DNA is TGTGCCAGTAGTAGATCCCCAGGGTCTGGAAACACCATATATTTT.

The gene calls are TRBV5-4 and TRBJ1-3, with 7 bases fitting TRBD1. The germline V gene has CDR1 SGHNT and CDR2 YYREEE (reference sequence). V was clipped by 4 bases and J by 6 bases; unmatched bases: 4. This CDR3 has 13 amino acids. The CDR3 protein is CASSLGQSNTIYF. The CDR3 region has the DNA TGTGCCAGCAGCCTGGGACAGTCAAACACCATATATTTT. The full variable domain, completed using reference TRBV5-4 and TRBJ1-3, is ETGVTQSPTHLIKTRGQQVTLRCSSQSGHNTVSWYQQALGQGPQFIFQYYREEENGRGNFPPRFSGLQFPNYSSELNVNALELDDSALYLCASSLGQSNTIYFGEGSWLTVV.

The chain carries TRBV4-3 and TRBJ1-1; no reliable D call. The CDR3 totals 14 residues. CDR1 is LGHNA and CDR2 is YSLEER in the germline V gene. Deletions cut 3 bases from V and 4 bases from J, with 12 bases between. The CDR3 nucleotides are TGCGCCAGCAGCCAGGGTGCCTGGTCCACTGAAGCTTTCTTT. The encoded protein is CASSQGAWSTEAFF.

CDR3 coding DNA: TGTGCCAGTAGTATATCGGGAAACTCTGGAAACACCATATATTTT. Translation gives CASSISGNSGNTIYF. The chain combines TRBV19 with TRBJ1-3; D remains ambiguous. Germline CDR1 and CDR2: LNHDA and SQIVND (reference sequence). CDR3 length: 15 residues. The germline V and J ends were trimmed by 2 bases and 0 bases, with 8 bases remaining between them.

This clone was observed once. The rearrangement uses TRBV6-1 and TRBJ2-5, with a tentative D call TRBD2 (5 bases). CDR1 MNHNS and CDR2 SASEGT come from the germline V gene. The CDR3 runs to 13 residues. The V end lost 2 bases, the J end lost 5 bases, and 9 bases lay between the germline ends. The CDR3 region is CASSEPGIETQYF. The CDR3 DNA is TGTGCCAGCAGTGAACCGGGGATTGAGACCCAGTACTTC.

In DNA form, the CDR3 reads TGTGCCAGCAGTGCAAGGACAGGGGGCGCATTGAGGAACTACGAGCAGTACTTC. It translates to CASSARTGGALRNYEQYF. The chain is built from TRBV25-1 and TRBJ2-7, with 11 bases matching TRBD1. The V segment lost 4 bases and the J segment 3 bases; nucleotides outside the gene matches: 14. CDR1 MGHDK and CDR2 SYGVNS come from the germline V gene. The CDR3 runs to 18 residues.

The chain joins TRBV30 to TRBJ2-7; 15 nucleotides line up with TRBD2. This CDR3 has 17 residues. With V trimmed by 3 bases and J by 6 bases, 12 bases remained unmatched. Germline V gene data show CDR1 as GTSNPN and CDR2 as SVGIG (reference sequence). The CDR3 loop reads CAWSASRTSGRGREQYF. In nucleotides, the CDR3 is TGTGCCTGGAGCGCATCCAGGACTAGCGGGAGGGGGCGCGAGCAGTACTTC.

V and J are TRBV12-5 and TRBJ2-3, with 9 bases that match TRBD1. The CDR3 length is 15 residues. V trimming: 6 bases; J trimming: 4 bases; junction bases outside the gene matches: 8. The germline CDR1 and CDR2 sequences are LGHNT and FRNRAP. Written as DNA, the CDR3 is TGTGCTAGTGGCCTTGGGGACAGGGAGGCAGATACGCAGTATTTT. It yields the protein CASGLGDREADTQYF.

The V gene is TRBV7-9, the J gene TRBJ1-1; the D is unclear. V lost 5 bases and J 7 bases, leaving 17 bases between the germline ends. Per germline, CDR1 SEHNR and CDR2 FQNEAQ (reference sequence). The CDR3 totals 14 residues. The DNA of the CDR3 is TGTGCCAGCAGCGTAAATCTGCCCGGGCTTGAAGCTTTCTTT. Encoded protein: CASSVNLPGLEAFF.

V gene TRBV7-9 combines with J gene TRBJ2-1; TRBD2 aligns across 7 bases. Trimming at V came to 5 bases and at J to 8 bases, leaving 6 bases not matched to a gene. Germline loops: CDR1 SEHNR, CDR2 FQNEAQ (reference sequence). The CDR3 runs 13 residues. The CDR3 is CASSRHTSDEQFF. CDR3 DNA sequence: TGTGCCAGCAGCCGACATACTAGCGATGAGCAGTTCTTC.

V and J are TRBV6-1 and TRBJ2-3, with 12 nucleotides matching TRBD2. The germline gives CDR1 MNHNS, CDR2 SASEGT. With V trimmed by 8 bases and J by 6 bases, 6 bases remained unmatched. CDR3 size: 14 residues. In DNA, the CDR3 is TGTGCCAGCCTCCTAGCGGGGGGGTCGGATACGCAGTATTTT. It codes for CASLLAGGSDTQYF.

The genes are TRBV29-1 and TRBJ1-2; 8 nucleotides align to TRBD1. With V trimmed by 6 bases and J by 0 bases, 3 bases remained unmatched. The CDR3 runs to 13 residues. Germline V gene sequence: CDR1 SQVTM, CDR2 ANQGSEA. The CDR3 loop is CSVGQGANYGYTF. The CDR3 nucleotides read TGCAGCGTCGGACAGGGAGCTAACTATGGCTACACCTTC.

The V gene is TRBV9, the J gene TRBJ1-6, with D possibly being TRBD1 (6 bases). CDR1 is SGDLS, CDR2 YYNGEE, per germline. This CDR3 is 15 amino acids long. V was clipped by 3 bases and J by 7 bases, with 14 bases between them. This CDR3 reads CASSAQGIDNSPLHF. DNA for the CDR3: TGTGCCAGCAGCGCACAGGGTATAGACAATTCACCCCTCCACTTT.

This clone appeared once. Other DNA sequences in the sample encode the same CDR3. The chain couples TRBV5-1 to TRBJ2-5, with 7 bases matching TRBD2. Trimming took 1 base from V and 4 from J; bases not matched to a gene: 1. Germline V CDR1 and CDR2: SGHRS, YFSETQ. The CDR3 contains 13 residues. CDR3 coding DNA: TGCGCCAGCAGCTTGTGGGAGGGAGAGACCCAGTACTTC. Protein: CASSLWEGETQYF.